This TCR beta chain was captured in a study of PD-1 blockade in mismatch repair-deficient tumors. Trimming cost V 1 base and J 5 bases; bases outside gene matches: 5. Germline V lookup: CDR1 LGHNA, CDR2 YSLEER. This CDR3 has 15 residues. Sequencing was performed with immunoSEQ multiplex PCR; in TCRdb, only in-frame clones are kept and a portion is missing. Seen here are some 100,000 clones, 82% observed once, and the top ten hold around 6.5%. All patients were mismatch repair deficient, assessed by either PCR or immunohistochemistry. This clonotype originated in an adult with mismatch repair-deficient cancer. The sample here was peripheral blood, taken around 8 months after starting pembrolizumab. This rearrangement joins TRBV4-3 to TRBJ2-7; 10 nucleotides agree with TRBD2. CDR3 DNA: TGCGCCAGCAGCCAAGTACTAGCGGGAAGCGACGAGCAGTACTTC. It encodes CASSQVLAGSDEQYF.